Listed below are T cell receptor beta chains from one sample, sequenced in a study of cytomegalovirus exposure and HLA in healthy donors. The assay was immunoSEQ multiplex PCR, and TCRdb's table has in-frame clones only and misses some. This sample has 90,000 to 150,000 clones, with 76% found just once. Material for sequencing was PBMCs. The receptors come from a middle-aged woman in good health and CMV-seropositive. Both conserved end residues are part of each CDR3. The order of the fields is J gene, V gene, D gene, clone size, CDR3 DNA, CDR3 protein. The D gene is left open where the match is weak. Size is stated for part of the rows, as once, few or many counts, or as a class when the clone is expanded.

TRBJ2-5 | TRBV5-1 | NA | NA | TGCGCCAGCAGCTTCCAGGACAGCAAAGAGACCCAGTACTTC | CASSFQDSKETQYF
TRBJ1-5 | TRBV4-1 | TRBD1 | NA | TGCGCCAGCAGCCAAGACGCCAGGGGGCGCAGCAATCAGCCCCAGCATTTT | CASSQDARGRSNQPQHF
TRBJ2-5 | TRBV9 | NA | NA | TGTGCCAGCAGCGTGGCAGGTTTCCAAGAGACCCAGTACTTC | CASSVAGFQETQYF
TRBJ1-1 | TRBV6-5 | NA | NA | TGTGCCAGCAGTTACTCCAGGGTGGTGGCTGAAGCTTTCTTT | CASSYSRVVAEAFF
TRBJ1-5 | TRBV9 | TRBD1 | NA | TGTGCCAGCAGCCCGACAGGGACGGGGCCCCAGCATTTT | CASSPTGTGPQHF
TRBJ1-2 | TRBV27 | TRBD1 | few | TGTGCCAGCAGTTTATCCAGGACAGGGGGCGACTATGGCTACACCTTC | CASSLSRTGGDYGYTF
TRBJ1-2 | TRBV5-4 | TRBD1 | NA | TGTGCCAGCAGCTTGGAGGGACAGGAATACCTAACTTATGGCTACACCTTC | CASSLEGQEYLTYGYTF
TRBJ2-3 | TRBV19 | TRBD2 | NA | TGTGCCAGTAGCGGGGGGGCCAAAGATACGCAGTATTTT | CASSGGAKDTQYF
TRBJ2-3 | TRBV6-1 | TRBD2 | NA | TGTGCCAGCAGTGTAACTAGCGGGGGATTAGATACGCAGTATTTT | CASSVTSGGLDTQYF
TRBJ2-2 | TRBV5-1 | TRBD2 | NA | TGCGCCAGCAGCTTGTCGGTTAGCGGGGCCGGGGAGCTGTTTTTT | CASSLSVSGAGELFF
TRBJ1-5 | TRBV2 | TRBD1 | NA | TGTGCCAGCAAAACAGGGGCGAACCAGCCCCAGCATTTT | CASKTGANQPQHF
TRBJ1-2 | TRBV19 | NA | NA | TGTGCCAGTAGTATGGTTCGGGGAGGGGGCTACACCTTC | CASSMVRGGGYTF
TRBJ1-4 | TRBV30 | NA | NA | TGTGCCTGGGACAGGAATGAAAAACTGTTTTTT | CAWDRNEKLFF
TRBJ1-6 | TRBV7-2 | NA | NA | TGTGCCAGCAGCTTAGATTCGGGGATTAATTCACCCCTCCACTTT | CASSLDSGINSPLHF
TRBJ1-5 | TRBV28 | NA | few | TGTGCCAGCAGTGTCCGTGGGGCGCCGAGCAATCAGCCCCAGCATTTT | CASSVRGAPSNQPQHF
TRBJ1-2 | TRBV6-5 | NA | once | TGTGCCAGCAGTTATCGACAGCTTAACTATGGCTACACCTTC | CASSYRQLNYGYTF
TRBJ2-5 | TRBV7-3 | TRBD2 | NA | TGTGCCAGCAGCCCATTACTAGCGGGGGGACGGGAGACCCAGTACTTC | CASSPLLAGGRETQYF
TRBJ1-2 | TRBV18 | TRBD1 | NA | TGTGCCAGCTCGACCGACAGGGCGGTCGGTTATGGCTACACCTTC | CASSTDRAVGYGYTF
TRBJ2-7 | TRBV10-3 | TRBD1 | NA | TGTGCCATCAGTGTAGGACAGGGGGCAGACGAGCAGTACTTC | CAISVGQGADEQYF
TRBJ1-3 | TRBV4-1 | NA | NA | TGCGCCAGCAGTGGGACACTCGGAAACACCATATATTTT | CASSGTLGNTIYF
TRBJ2-2 | TRBV6-6 | TRBD1 | NA | TGTGCCAGCAGCCCGGGACAGGCCCTCAAGCTGTTTTTT | CASSPGQALKLFF
TRBJ2-1 | TRBV6-1 | TRBD2 | NA | TGTGCCAGCAGTGAATTCGGGGGGGCCCCCTACAATGAGCAGTTCTTC | CASSEFGGAPYNEQFF
TRBJ2-1 | TRBV5-6 | TRBD1 | NA | TGTGCCAGCAGCTATGGACAGGGGGCAAATGAGCAGTTCTTC | CASSYGQGANEQFF
TRBJ1-2 | TRBV2 | TRBD1 | NA | TGTGCCAGCACGTTGGACAGGGAGACCTATGGCTACACCTTC | CASTLDRETYGYTF
TRBJ1-1 | TRBV5-1 | TRBD1 | NA | TGCGCCAGCAGCTTCAGGGGACAGCCGAACACTGAAGCTTTCTTT | CASSFRGQPNTEAFF
TRBJ2-7 | TRBV6-5 | NA | NA | TGTGCCAGCAGTTACCGCTACGAGCAGTACTTC | CASSYRYEQYF
TRBJ1-3 | TRBV2 | NA | NA | TGTGCCAGCAGTGACAGAATAAGGGGCTCTGGAAACACCATATATTTT | CASSDRIRGSGNTIYF
TRBJ2-7 | TRBV4-1 | NA | NA | TGCGCCAGCAGCCATCATGGGCAGTACGAGCAGTACTTC | CASSHHGQYEQYF
TRBJ1-2 | TRBV25-1 | NA | once | TGTGCCAGCAGTGAGGTATCTAATTACTATGGCTACACCTTC | CASSEVSNYYGYTF
TRBJ2-2 | TRBV5-1 | TRBD2 | few | TGCGCCAGCAGCTTGCTTGCGGGGGGGCTTTCAAAGAACGGGGAGCTGTTTTTT | CASSLLAGGLSKNGELFF
TRBJ1-1 | TRBV19 | TRBD1 | NA | TGTGCCAGTAGTACCGTCGGGACAGGGAACACTGAAGCTTTCTTT | CASSTVGTGNTEAFF
TRBJ1-5 | TRBV30 | NA | NA | TGTGCCTGGGGGGACATTAGGTCGGATCAGCCCCAGCATTTT | CAWGDIRSDQPQHF
TRBJ2-1 | TRBV30 | TRBD1 | NA | TGTGCCTTTGACAGGGGTGGAAATGAGCAGTTCTTC | CAFDRGGNEQFF
TRBJ2-7 | TRBV10-1 | TRBD1 | NA | TGCGCCAGCAGTCCCGGGACAGGGAGCTACGAGCAGTACTTC | CASSPGTGSYEQYF
TRBJ2-5 | TRBV7-9 | TRBD1 | NA | TGTGCCAGCAGCTTAAACAGGGGGACTCAAGAGACCCAGTACTTC | CASSLNRGTQETQYF
TRBJ2-2 | TRBV6-5 | NA | NA | TGTGCCAGCAGTTACTCTATCCCCGGGAACACCGGGGAGCTGTTTTTT | CASSYSIPGNTGELFF
TRBJ2-1 | TRBV27 | NA | NA | TGTGCCAGCAGTCCCCGTGGACTCGTGTTGAACGATGAGCAGTTCTTC | CASSPRGLVLNDEQFF
TRBJ1-5 | TRBV19 | TRBD1 | once | TGTGCCAGTAGTATGGGACAGGACAATCAGCCCCAGCATTTT | CASSMGQDNQPQHF
TRBJ2-2 | TRBV9 | TRBD1 | once | TGTGCCAGCAGCAACCGGGACAGACGCGGGGAGCTGTTTTTT | CASSNRDRRGELFF
TRBJ2-1 | TRBV30 | TRBD1 | NA | TGTGCCTGGAGAGGGACAGGGGCATCCAATGAGCAGTTCTTC | CAWRGTGASNEQFF
TRBJ2-5 | TRBV27 | TRBD2 | NA | TGTGCCAGCAGTCGGGGAGCGGGGAGCCAAGAGACCCAGTACTTC | CASSRGAGSQETQYF
TRBJ1-5 | TRBV19 | TRBD1 | NA | TGTGCCAGTAGGCTACAGGGGTTCAATCAGCCCCAGCATTTT | CASRLQGFNQPQHF
TRBJ1-1 | TRBV5-1 | NA | NA | TGCGCCAGCAGCTTGGGGGATTATCAGGGGAGAGGGACTGAAGCTTTCTTT | CASSLGDYQGRGTEAFF
TRBJ2-1 | TRBV20-1 | NA | NA | TGCAGTGCTAGGAACGGGAATGAGCAGTTCTTC | CSARNGNEQFF
TRBJ1-1 | TRBV27 | NA | NA | TGTGCCAGCAGTTCCCCGTGGGGCGGGGAGGGCATCACTGAAGCTTTCTTT | CASSSPWGGEGITEAFF
TRBJ2-6 | TRBV30 | NA | NA | TGTGCCTGGAAAGTGGGGCCTGGGGCCAACGTCCTGACTTTC | CAWKVGPGANVLTF
TRBJ2-7 | TRBV10-3 | TRBD1 | few | TGTGCCATCAGTCCAGGGGGATCCTACGAGCAGTACTTC | CAISPGGSYEQYF
TRBJ1-4 | TRBV10-3 | NA | few | TGTGCCATCAGTGCCAATAATGAAAAACTGTTTTTT | CAISANNEKLFF
TRBJ2-6 | TRBV5-1 | TRBD1 | NA | TGCGCCAGTTCCGGGACAGGGGGATCTGGGGCCAACGTCCTGACTTTC | CASSGTGGSGANVLTF
TRBJ2-5 | TRBV30 | TRBD1 | NA | TGTGCCTGGAGTACTCAGGGGGCGTCGGAGACCCAGTACTTC | CAWSTQGASETQYF
TRBJ1-4 | TRBV9 | NA | NA | TGTGCCAGCAGCGTATCAGCGGGTAAAGCTAATGAAAAACTGTTTTTT | CASSVSAGKANEKLFF